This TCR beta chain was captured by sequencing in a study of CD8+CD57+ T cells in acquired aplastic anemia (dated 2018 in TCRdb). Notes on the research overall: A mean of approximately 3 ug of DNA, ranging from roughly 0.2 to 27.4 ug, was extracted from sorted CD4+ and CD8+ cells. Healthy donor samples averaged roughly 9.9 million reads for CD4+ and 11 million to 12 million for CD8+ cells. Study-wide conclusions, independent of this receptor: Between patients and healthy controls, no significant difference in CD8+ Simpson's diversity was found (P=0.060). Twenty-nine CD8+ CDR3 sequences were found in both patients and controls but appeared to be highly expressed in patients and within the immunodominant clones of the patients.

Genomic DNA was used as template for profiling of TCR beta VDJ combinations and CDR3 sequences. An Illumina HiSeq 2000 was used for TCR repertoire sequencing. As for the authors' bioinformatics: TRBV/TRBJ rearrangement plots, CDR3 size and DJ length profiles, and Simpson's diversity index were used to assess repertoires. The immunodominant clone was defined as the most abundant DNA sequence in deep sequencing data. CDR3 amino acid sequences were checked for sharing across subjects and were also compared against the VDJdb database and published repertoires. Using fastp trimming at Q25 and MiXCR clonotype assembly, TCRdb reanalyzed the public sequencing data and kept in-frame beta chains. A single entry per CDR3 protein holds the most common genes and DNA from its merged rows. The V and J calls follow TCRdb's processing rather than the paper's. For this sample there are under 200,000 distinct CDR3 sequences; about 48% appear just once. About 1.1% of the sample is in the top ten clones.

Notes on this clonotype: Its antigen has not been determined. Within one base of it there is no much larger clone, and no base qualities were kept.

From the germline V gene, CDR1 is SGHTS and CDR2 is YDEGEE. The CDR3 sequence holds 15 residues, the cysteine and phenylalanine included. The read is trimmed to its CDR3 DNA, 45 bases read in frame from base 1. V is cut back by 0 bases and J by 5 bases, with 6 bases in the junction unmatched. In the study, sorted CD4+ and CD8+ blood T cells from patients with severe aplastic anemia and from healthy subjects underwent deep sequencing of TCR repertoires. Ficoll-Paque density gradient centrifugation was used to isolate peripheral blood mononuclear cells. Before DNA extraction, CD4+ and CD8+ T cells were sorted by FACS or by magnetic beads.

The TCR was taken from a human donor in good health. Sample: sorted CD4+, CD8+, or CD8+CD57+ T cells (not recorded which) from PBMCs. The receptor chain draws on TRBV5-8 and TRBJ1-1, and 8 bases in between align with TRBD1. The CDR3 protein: CASSLAQGARTEAFF. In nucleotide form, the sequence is TGTGCCAGCAGCTTGGCTCAGGGGGCGAGGACTGAAGCTTTCTTT.